A selection of T cell receptor beta chains follows, all from one sample in a study of molecular identifiers for immune sequencing clone quantification. Each CDR3 protein is one row after TCRdb ran MiXCR on the PCR reads. The sample carries roughly 300,000 distinct CDR3 sequences, about a quarter recorded once. The sample comprised naive CD8+ T cells from blood, with Jurkat cell RNA spiked in. These receptors were taken from a human donor in good health. Some libraries in this study had Jurkat cell RNA spiked in. CDR3s include the opening cysteine and the closing phenylalanine or tryptophan. The D gene is left open where the match is weak. A clone size is listed for some rows: how often the clone was seen (once, few, many), or a class if it is expanded.

D: -
J: TRBJ2-7
size: few
V: TRBV27
CDR3: CASSWSDSYEQYF
DNA: TGTGCCAGCAGTTGGTCCGACTCCTACGAGCAGTACTTC

D: -
J: TRBJ1-1
size: many
V: TRBV5-6
CDR3: CASSLYEYTEAFF
DNA: TGTGCCAGCAGCCTTTACGAGTACACTGAAGCTTTCTTT

D: -
J: TRBJ2-7
size: few
V: TRBV7-2
CDR3: CASSLPWDEQYF
DNA: TGTGCCAGCAGCTTACCCTGGGACGAGCAGTACTTC

D: TRBD2
J: TRBJ2-3
size: -
V: TRBV9
CDR3: CASSPGGGTGLKDPQYF
DNA: TGTGCCAGCAGCCCCGGGGGGGGGACGGGGCTGAAAGATCCGCAGTATTTT

D: TRBD2
J: TRBJ2-1
size: -
V: TRBV2
CDR3: CASSESGGYNEQFF
DNA: TGTGCCAGCAGTGAGAGCGGGGGGTACAATGAGCAGTTCTTC

D: -
J: TRBJ2-1
size: -
V: TRBV6-5
CDR3: CASSYGGANEQFF
DNA: TGTGCCAGCAGTTACGGGGGGGCCAATGAGCAGTTCTTC

D: -
J: TRBJ2-2
size: -
V: TRBV19
CDR3: CASSISGRNTGELFF
DNA: TGTGCCAGTAGTATCAGTGGGAGGAACACCGGGGAGCTGTTTTTT

D: TRBD1
J: TRBJ2-7
size: -
V: TRBV19
CDR3: CASRGQSYEQYF
DNA: TGTGCCAGTAGGGGACAGAGCTACGAGCAGTACTTC

D: TRBD1
J: TRBJ2-3
size: -
V: TRBV7-8
CDR3: CASSSMTGPDTQYF
DNA: TGTGCCAGCAGCTCGATGACAGGGCCAGATACGCAGTATTTT

D: TRBD2
J: TRBJ2-3
size: -
V: TRBV20-1
CDR3: CSAGIAGLTDTQYF
DNA: TGCAGTGCAGGGATAGCGGGGCTCACAGATACGCAGTATTTT

D: TRBD1
J: TRBJ1-6
size: -
V: TRBV4-3
CDR3: CARSPDRANSPLHF
DNA: TGCGCCCGCAGCCCAGACAGGGCGAATTCACCCCTCCACTTT

D: TRBD1
J: TRBJ1-1
size: few
V: TRBV3-1
CDR3: CASSQGQGELNTEAFF
DNA: TGTGCCAGCAGCCAAGGACAGGGTGAACTGAACACTGAAGCTTTCTTT

D: -
J: TRBJ1-3
size: many
V: TRBV7-9
CDR3: CASSWYGNTIYF
DNA: TGTGCCAGCAGCTGGTACGGAAACACCATATATTTT

D: TRBD2
J: TRBJ2-1
size: -
V: TRBV7-2
CDR3: CASSIPGLAGEEQFF
DNA: TGTGCCAGCAGCATACCCGGACTAGCGGGGGAGGAGCAGTTCTTC

D: -
J: TRBJ2-3
size: many
V: TRBV4-1
CDR3: CASSPPGSTDTQYF
DNA: TGCGCCAGCAGCCCGCCCGGTAGCACAGATACGCAGTATTTT

D: -
J: TRBJ2-7
size: many
V: TRBV7-2
CDR3: CASSSPRYEQYF
DNA: TGTGCCAGCAGCTCCCCAAGGTACGAGCAGTACTTC

D: -
J: TRBJ1-5
size: -
V: TRBV28
CDR3: CASSLSRRGNQPQHF
DNA: TGTGCCAGCAGTTTATCTCGTAGAGGCAATCAGCCCCAGCATTTT

D: -
J: TRBJ1-1
size: many
V: TRBV28
CDR3: CASSWTYTEAFF
DNA: TGTGCCAGCAGTTGGACATACACTGAAGCTTTCTTT

D: TRBD1
J: TRBJ2-7
size: few
V: TRBV4-3
CDR3: CASSQGDRGSYEQYF
DNA: TGCGCCAGCAGCCAAGGGGACAGGGGGTCCTACGAGCAGTACTTC

D: -
J: TRBJ2-3
size: once
V: TRBV5-1
CDR3: CASSQVGTDTQYF
DNA: TGCGCCAGCAGCCAGGTCGGGACAGATACGCAGTATTTT

D: -
J: TRBJ2-1
size: -
V: TRBV4-2
CDR3: CASSSVDSNEQFF
DNA: TGTGCCAGCAGCTCGGTAGACTCCAATGAGCAGTTCTTC

D: TRBD1
J: TRBJ2-7
size: -
V: TRBV12-3/TRBV12-4
CDR3: CASSARTGNHEQYF
DNA: TGTGCCAGCAGTGCCCGGACAGGGAACCACGAGCAGTACTTC

D: -
J: TRBJ2-6
size: many
V: TRBV19
CDR3: CASSLTVSGANVLTF
DNA: TGCGCCAGCAGCCTTACAGTCTCTGGGGCCAACGTCCTGACTTTC

D: TRBD1
J: TRBJ2-7
size: few
V: TRBV12-3/TRBV12-4
CDR3: CASRSPGTGVGDYEQYF
DNA: TGTGCCAGCAGAAGTCCCGGGACAGGGGTAGGGGACTACGAGCAGTACTTC

D: TRBD1
J: TRBJ1-5
size: -
V: TRBV4-3
CDR3: CASSPGDSLSNQPQHF
DNA: TGCGCCAGCAGCCCCGGGGACAGTTTAAGCAATCAGCCCCAGCATTTT

D: -
J: TRBJ2-5
size: few
V: TRBV27
CDR3: CASRGLIQETQYF
DNA: TGTGCCAGCAGAGGTCTAATACAAGAGACCCAGTACTTC

D: TRBD1
J: TRBJ2-3
size: many
V: TRBV7-3
CDR3: CASSLGTVITDTQYF
DNA: TGTGCCAGCAGCTTAGGGACAGTAATCACAGATACGCAGTATTTT

D: -
J: TRBJ2-3
size: few
V: TRBV27
CDR3: CASSLFAGSTDTQYF
DNA: TGTGCCAGCAGTTTATTTGCGGGGAGCACAGATACGCAGTATTTT

D: -
J: TRBJ1-1
size: -
V: TRBV2
CDR3: CASSERGARTEAFF
DNA: TGTGCCAGCAGTGAACGTGGGGCACGGACTGAAGCTTTCTTT

D: -
J: TRBJ2-3
size: -
V: TRBV24-1
CDR3: CATSDSKGDSNTDTQYF
DNA: TGTGCCACCAGTGATTCGAAAGGGGACTCAAACACAGATACGCAGTATTTT

D: TRBD2
J: TRBJ2-1
size: few
V: TRBV7-2
CDR3: CASSIPGLADNEQFF
DNA: TGTGCCAGCAGCATACCGGGACTAGCGGATAATGAGCAGTTCTTC

D: -
J: TRBJ2-6
size: -
V: TRBV27
CDR3: CASKSRGGEYSGANVLTF
DNA: TGTGCCAGCAAAAGCAGGGGCGGCGAGTACTCTGGGGCCAACGTCCTGACTTTC

D: TRBD1
J: TRBJ2-7
size: few
V: TRBV15
CDR3: CATSDRDRVLYEQYF
DNA: TGTGCCACCAGCGACCGGGACAGGGTTCTCTACGAGCAGTACTTC

D: TRBD1
J: TRBJ2-2
size: -
V: TRBV6-2/TRBV6-3
CDR3: CASSATGVSGELFF
DNA: TGTGCCAGCAGTGCCACAGGGGTTTCCGGGGAGCTGTTTTTT

D: -
J: TRBJ1-1
size: -
V: TRBV7-9
CDR3: CASSENRIINTEAFF
DNA: TGTGCCAGCAGCGAGAACAGGATCATAAACACTGAAGCTTTCTTT

D: TRBD2
J: TRBJ2-5
size: many
V: TRBV13
CDR3: CASSKTRLAGGRYQETQYF
DNA: TGTGCCAGCAGCAAGACGAGACTAGCGGGAGGGCGTTACCAAGAGACCCAGTACTTC

D: -
J: TRBJ1-1
size: many
V: TRBV19
CDR3: CASSMLLNTEAFF
DNA: TGTGCCAGTAGTATGTTGCTGAACACTGAAGCTTTCTTT

D: -
J: TRBJ1-5
size: many
V: TRBV4-1
CDR3: CASSHGQNQPQHF
DNA: TGCGCCAGCAGCCACGGCCAAAATCAGCCCCAGCATTTT

D: -
J: TRBJ2-2
size: -
V: TRBV19
CDR3: CASGLTVELCF
DNA: TGTGCGAGCGGACTAACAGTGGAGCTGTGTTTT

D: TRBD1
J: TRBJ2-5
size: -
V: TRBV6-2/TRBV6-3
CDR3: CASRPNTGTDQETQYF
DNA: TGTGCCAGCAGGCCAAATACCGGGACAGACCAAGAGACCCAGTACTTC

D: TRBD1
J: TRBJ2-7
size: many
V: TRBV5-4
CDR3: CASSHKTGYEQYF
DNA: TGTGCCAGCAGCCATAAGACAGGGTACGAGCAGTACTTC

D: -
J: TRBJ2-1
size: many
V: TRBV11-2
CDR3: CASSLDAGSANEQFF
DNA: TGTGCCAGCAGCTTAGATGCAGGGTCTGCGAATGAGCAGTTCTTC

D: TRBD1
J: TRBJ1-1
size: -
V: TRBV27
CDR3: CASSHGTGREAFF
DNA: TGTGCCAGCAGTCACGGGACAGGGCGGGAGGCTTTCTTT

D: TRBD2
J: TRBJ2-1
size: -
V: TRBV4-3
CDR3: CASSQVSGGAGEQFF
DNA: TGCGCCAGCAGCCAAGTTAGCGGGGGGGCGGGAGAGCAGTTCTTC

D: -
J: TRBJ1-2
size: many
V: TRBV30
CDR3: CAGPGLHGYTF
DNA: TGTGCCGGGCCCGGGCTTCATGGCTACACCTTC

D: TRBD1
J: TRBJ2-3
size: many
V: TRBV28
CDR3: CASSQGQAKADTQYF
DNA: TGTGCCAGCAGTCAAGGACAGGCGAAAGCAGATACGCAGTATTTT

D: TRBD1
J: TRBJ2-7
size: few
V: TRBV10-3
CDR3: CAIGDRETYEQYF
DNA: TGTGCCATCGGGGACAGGGAAACCTACGAGCAGTACTTC

D: -
J: TRBJ2-5
size: -
V: TRBV3-1
CDR3: CASSQGSDPSRETQYF
DNA: TGTGCCAGCAGCCAAGGGTCCGATCCCTCCCGAGAGACCCAGTACTTC

D: TRBD1
J: TRBJ1-5
size: many
V: TRBV19
CDR3: CASGRGSPAAQHF
DNA: TGTGCCAGCGGCAGGGGGTCCCCCGCGGCCCAGCATTTT

D: -
J: TRBJ2-2
size: few
V: TRBV6-5
CDR3: CATSENTGELFF
DNA: TGTGCCACCTCCGAGAACACCGGGGAGCTGTTTTTT

D: TRBD2
J: TRBJ2-4
size: -
V: TRBV5-1
CDR3: CASSGTGTSGGLAKNIQYF
DNA: TGCGCCAGCAGCGGAACCGGGACTAGCGGGGGTCTAGCCAAAAACATTCAGTACTTC

D: TRBD1
J: TRBJ1-1
size: many
V: TRBV30
CDR3: CAGDRPPGTEAFF
DNA: TGTGCCGGGGACAGGCCCCCGGGCACTGAAGCTTTCTTT

D: -
J: TRBJ2-3
size: many
V: TRBV29-1
CDR3: CSVTQITDTQYF
DNA: TGCAGCGTCACACAGATTACAGATACGCAGTATTTT

D: -
J: TRBJ2-3
size: -
V: TRBV2
CDR3: CASTRGVGGKNTQYF
DNA: TGTGCCAGCACCAGGGGAGTCGGGGGAAAAAATACGCAGTATTTT

D: -
J: TRBJ2-3
size: -
V: TRBV7-3
CDR3: CASSLDPFTDTQYF
DNA: TGTGCCAGCAGCTTGGACCCTTTCACAGATACGCAGTATTTT

D: -
J: TRBJ2-7
size: -
V: TRBV7-2
CDR3: CASSLDTGPAPSYEQYF
DNA: TGTGCCAGCAGCTTAGACACCGGCCCGGCCCCCTCCTACGAGCAGTACTTC

D: -
J: TRBJ2-7
size: -
V: TRBV4-3
CDR3: CASSQDRARTCEQYF
DNA: TGCGCCAGCAGCCAAGACCGTGCCAGAACCTGCGAGCAGTACTTC